This section outlines one T cell receptor (beta chain) sequence together with its context. The target antigen is unknown. The TCR beta CDR3 regions underwent amplification using RNA transcripts as the source. Carried out on the TCR CDR3, a first-round RT-PCR used the HTBI primer set. Each CDR3 protein gets one entry after TCRdb re-called the multiplex PCR reads with MiXCR. The sample has a few hundred thousand distinct CDR3 sequences, around 20% seen once. Newly diagnosed hyperthyroidism, duration under 2 months, in patients aged 18 to 65. Investigators excluded patients with uncontrolled infection, other autoimmune disease, pregnancy or lactation. The source of the sample is a study of T cells in Graves' hyperthyroidism and ophthalmopathy. Whole-study results and caveats: Progression to ophthalmopathy was predicted a median of approximately 6.4 months early. Most expanded thyroid clonotypes above 0.001 recurred in blood.

The source material was blood. The receptor was derived from a man younger than 30 with Graves' hyperthyroidism.

In DNA form, the CDR3 reads TGTGCCAGCAGTTTACGGACAGGGGTCTCTGGGGCCAACGTCCTGACTTTC. Protein product: CASSLRTGVSGANVLTF. The chain links TRBV12-3 or TRBV12-4 to TRBJ2-6, with TRBD1 matching 9 bases. This CDR3 spans 17 amino acids. V gave up 2 bases and J gave up 0 bases; unmatched junction bases: 2.